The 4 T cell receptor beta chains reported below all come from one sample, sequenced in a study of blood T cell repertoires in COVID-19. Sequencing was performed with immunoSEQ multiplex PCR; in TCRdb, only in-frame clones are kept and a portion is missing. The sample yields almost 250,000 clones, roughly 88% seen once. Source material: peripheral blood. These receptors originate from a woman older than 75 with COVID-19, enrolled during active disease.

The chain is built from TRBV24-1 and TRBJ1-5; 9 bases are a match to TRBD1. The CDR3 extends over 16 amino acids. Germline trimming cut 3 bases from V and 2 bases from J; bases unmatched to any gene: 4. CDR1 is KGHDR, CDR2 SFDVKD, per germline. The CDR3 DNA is TGTGCCACCAGTGATCGGACAGGGGCCGGCAATCAGCCCCAGCATTTT. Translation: CATSDRTGAGNQPQHF.

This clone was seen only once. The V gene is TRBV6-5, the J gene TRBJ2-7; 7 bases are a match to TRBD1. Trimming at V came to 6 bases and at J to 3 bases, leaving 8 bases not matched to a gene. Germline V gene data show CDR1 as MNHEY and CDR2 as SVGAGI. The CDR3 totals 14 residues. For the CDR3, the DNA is TGTGCCAGCAGACCGACAGGGATGAACTACGAGCAGTACGTC. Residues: CASRPTGMNYEQYV.

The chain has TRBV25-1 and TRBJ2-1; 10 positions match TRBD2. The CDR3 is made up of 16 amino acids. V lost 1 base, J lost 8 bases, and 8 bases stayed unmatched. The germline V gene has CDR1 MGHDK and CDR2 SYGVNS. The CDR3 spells CASSESLAGASDEQFF. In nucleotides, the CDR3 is TGTGCCAGCAGTGAATCCCTAGCGGGGGCCTCGGATGAGCAGTTCTTC.

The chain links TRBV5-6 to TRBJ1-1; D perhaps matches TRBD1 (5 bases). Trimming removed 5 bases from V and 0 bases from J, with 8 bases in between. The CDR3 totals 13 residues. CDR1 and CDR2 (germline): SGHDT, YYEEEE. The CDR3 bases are TGTGCCAGCAGGGACACCTTGAACACTGAAGCTTTCTTT. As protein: CASRDTLNTEAFF.